The source of this T cell receptor (beta chain) is a study of cytomegalovirus exposure and HLA in healthy donors. General study findings and limits: According to the study, roughly 160 TCR beta chains were cytomegalovirus-associated. Looking again later, the authors saw that most CMV-associated TCR beta chains seemed HLA-restricted.

About this clone: The antigen is undetermined.

V was pared by 1 base and J by 4 bases, with 10 bases between. Germline CDR1 SGHVS, CDR2 FNYEAQ. The length of the CDR3 is 14 residues. 60 Vbeta and 13 Jbeta primers were used in PCR. Generated by immunoSEQ multiplex PCR, the TCRdb table keeps only in-frame clones and is missing some. The sample holds about 130,000 clones; approximately 84% are singletons and the top ten take around 2.5%. The source of this sequence is a boy younger than 10 in good health and CMV-seronegative. The sequencing sample was made of PBMCs. The rearrangement uses TRBV7-6 and TRBJ1-1; D gene uncertain. The CDR3, as DNA: TGTGCCAGCAGCTTAGAACACCCGGGCACTGAAGCTTTCTTT. It translates to CASSLEHPGTEAFF.